This T cell receptor (beta chain) appears in the sequencing data of a study of read filtering for tumor transcriptome and immune sequencing. Study-level information: Patients were about 17 male and some 13 female, mean age roughly 70 years, range roughly 45 to 85. By R-ISS, stages I, II and III held approximately 8, 16 and 7 patients. RNA-seq yielded only roughly 75 to 1273 TCR reads, IR-seq about 4 to 10.27 million.

The study, taken as a whole, reports: The sorted CD138-negative fraction was a mixed bone marrow immune population, not purified T cells.

This clonotype has a count of ten or more. Its cognate antigen is unknown. Molecular barcoded adaptors covering alpha/delta and beta/gamma chains were used on roughly 400 ng RNA. One entry per CDR3 protein results from TCRdb running MiXCR on the reads. The table includes over 90,000 distinct CDR3 sequences, around a fifth detected once. The CDR3 contains 15 residues. Trimming shortened V by 4 bases and J by 7 bases, and 16 bases separated the two germline ends. CDR1 LGHDT and CDR2 YNNKEL come from the germline V gene (reference sequence). The receptor was isolated from a donor aged 40 or older with multiple myeloma. Material for sequencing was a population of CD138-negative cells sorted from bone marrow. The chain employs TRBV3-1 and TRBJ2-2, with D possibly TRBD2 on 6 matching bases. CDR3 nucleotide sequence: TGTGCCAGCAGCCTTGGAGGGGCGCGGGGCGGGGAGCTGTTTTTT. It yields the protein CASSLGGARGGELFF.